These T cell receptor beta chains were read from a single sample in a study of blood T cell repertoires in COVID-19. TCRdb's copy holds only in-frame clones and misses some; the assay was immunoSEQ multiplex PCR. The sample carries over 60,000 clones, about 89% recorded once. The sample comprised peripheral blood. The receptor set was obtained from a woman in her sixties or seventies with acute or convalescent COVID-19. Each CDR3 is given with its conserved first and last residue. Fields, in order: D gene, J gene, V gene, clone size, CDR3 protein, CDR3 DNA. A D gene is named only where the DNA matches it firmly. Size is stated for part of the rows, as once, few or many counts, or as a class when the clone is expanded.

>NA|TRBJ2-7|TRBV6-5|few
CASSYSRTAYYEQYF
TGTGCCAGCAGTTACTCGCGGACAGCTTACTACGAGCAGTACTTC
>NA|TRBJ1-4|TRBV7-8|NA
CASSDRRTNEKLFF
TGTGCCAGCAGCGATCGTAGAACTAATGAAAAACTGTTTTTT
>NA|TRBJ2-2|TRBV19|NA
CASGVTGSNTGELFF
TGTGCCAGCGGAGTCACAGGGTCGAACACCGGGGAGCTGTTTTTT
>TRBD1|TRBJ1-2|TRBV2|NA
CASRGGQAYGYTF
TGTGCCAGCAGGGGGGGACAGGCGTACGGCTACACCTTC
>NA|TRBJ2-2|TRBV2|once
CASSEGRGPSTGELFF
TGTGCCAGCAGTGAAGGGAGGGGCCCTAGCACCGGGGAGCTGTTTTTT
>NA|TRBJ2-3|TRBV5-1|NA
CASSVSGADTQYF
TGCGCCAGCAGCGTCAGTGGAGCAGATACGCAGTATTTT
>TRBD2|TRBJ2-1|TRBV30|once
CAWKRAGGSNEQFF
TGTGCCTGGAAGAGAGCGGGGGGCAGCAATGAGCAGTTCTTC
>NA|TRBJ2-2|TRBV10-3|NA
CAISLQGTNTGELFF
TGTGCCATCAGTTTACAGGGTACGAACACCGGGGAGCTGTTTTTT
>TRBD2|TRBJ2-3|TRBV2|NA
CASSKLADTQYF
TGTGCCAGCAGTAAACTAGCGGATACGCAGTATTTT
>TRBD2|TRBJ2-1|TRBV6-5|NA
CASSAGGVGEQFF
TGTGCCAGCTCGGCGGGGGGGGTAGGTGAGCAGTTCTTC
>NA|TRBJ1-5|TRBV19|NA
CASRSGNQPQHF
TGTGCCAGTAGGTCGGGCAATCAGCCCCAGCATTTT
>TRBD1|TRBJ1-6|TRBV18|NA
CASSLDRDRRSPLHF
TGTGCCAGCTCACTAGACCGGGACAGGAGATCACCCCTCCACTTT
>TRBD1|TRBJ1-5|TRBV7-9|NA
CASSSGQGVKISNQPQHF
TGTGCCAGCAGCTCCGGACAGGGGGTTAAGATAAGCAATCAGCCCCAGCATTTT
>NA|TRBJ2-7|TRBV15|once
CATAQGTTHEQYF
TGTGCCACCGCGCAGGGGACAACCCACGAGCAGTACTTC
>TRBD1|TRBJ1-1|TRBV7-9|NA
CASSYDRVVRNTEAFF
TGTGCCAGCAGCTATGACAGGGTGGTTCGAAACACTGAAGCTTTCTTT
>TRBD2|TRBJ2-7|TRBV29-1|once
CSVLSGASNYEQYF
TGCAGCGTTTTAAGCGGGGCAAGCAACTACGAGCAGTACTTC
>NA|TRBJ2-7|TRBV9|NA
CASSPRQISYEQYF
TGTGCCAGCAGCCCTCGACAGATTTCCTACGAGCAGTACTTC
>TRBD2|TRBJ2-1|TRBV7-6|NA
CASSALLAGGQNEQFF
TGTGCCAGCAGCGCCTTACTAGCGGGGGGGCAAAATGAGCAGTTCTTC
>NA|TRBJ1-4|TRBV6-5|NA
CASSSQSATNEKLFF
TGTGCCAGCAGTTCCCAGTCTGCAACTAATGAAAAACTGTTTTTT
>NA|TRBJ2-1|TRBV2|NA
CASKAGTSSYNEQFF
TGTGCCAGCAAGGCGGGGACTTCATCCTACAATGAGCAGTTCTTC
>NA|TRBJ2-7|TRBV15|NA
CATSRDEAAPYEQYF
TGTGCCACCAGCAGAGATGAGGCAGCTCCCTACGAGCAGTACTTC
>TRBD1|TRBJ2-1|TRBV27|NA
CASSTRQGSSYNEQFF
TGTGCCAGCAGTACCCGACAGGGGAGTAGCTACAATGAGCAGTTCTTC
>NA|TRBJ2-1|TRBV3-1/TRBV3-2|NA
CASSPSRGGREQFF
TGTGCCAGCAGCCCATCGCGTGGGGGGAGAGAGCAGTTCTTC
>NA|TRBJ1-5|TRBV12-3/TRBV12-4|NA
CASSSGGGPQHF
TGTGCCAGCAGTTCGGGGGGAGGGCCCCAGCATTTT
>TRBD1|TRBJ2-7|TRBV2|few
CASSEALGRGLEQYF
TGTGCCAGCAGTGAAGCGCTTGGCAGGGGGCTCGAGCAGTACTTC
>TRBD2|TRBJ2-7|TRBV7-2|few
CASSRMRGYEQYF
TGTGCCAGCAGCCGAATGCGGGGGTACGAGCAGTACTTC
>NA|TRBJ1-1|TRBV6-5|NA
CASSYSGGNTEAFF
TGTGCCAGCAGTTACTCGGGGGGGAACACTGAAGCTTTCTTT
>NA|TRBJ2-1|TRBV11-2|NA
CASSLARGAYNEQFF
TGTGCCAGCAGCTTAGCACGGGGGGCTTACAATGAGCAGTTCTTC
>NA|TRBJ1-6|TRBV6-5|NA
CASKGGSNSPLHF
TGTGCCAGCAAGGGGGGGTCGAATTCACCCCTCCACTTT
>NA|TRBJ2-5|TRBV1|NA
CTSSQDPRTSGGPETQYF
TGCACCAGCAGCCAAGATCCCCGGACTAGCGGGGGCCCGGAGACCCAGTACTTC
>TRBD2|TRBJ2-3|TRBV25-1|once
CASSSGGGAEDTQYF
TGTGCCAGCAGTTCTGGCGGGGGGGCGGAAGATACGCAGTATTTT
>NA|TRBJ2-7|TRBV5-1|NA
CASSLAGGRVYEQYF
TGCGCCAGCAGCTTGGCCGGGGGGCGCGTGTACGAGCAGTACTTC
>NA|TRBJ1-1|TRBV10-3|NA
CAISELGGGTEAFF
TGTGCCATCAGTGAGTTGGGGGGAGGGACTGAAGCTTTCTTT
>TRBD1|TRBJ1-1|TRBV19|NA
CASTNQGAESEAFF
TGTGCCAGCACTAACCAGGGGGCTGAGTCTGAAGCTTTCTTT
>NA|TRBJ2-2|TRBV5-1|NA
CASSSGGAGLSLTGELFF
TGCGCCAGCAGCTCCGGTGGGGCGGGACTCTCACTCACCGGGGAGCTGTTTTTT
>NA|TRBJ2-7|TRBV24-1|NA
CATKGEGYEQYF
TGTGCCACAAAGGGGGAGGGCTACGAGCAGTACTTC
>TRBD2|TRBJ2-5|TRBV4-2|NA
CASSQDPSGGIKTQYF
TGTGCCAGCAGCCAAGACCCCTCGGGAGGGATCAAGACCCAGTACTTC
>NA|TRBJ1-2|TRBV6-5|NA
CASSYSQGSYGYTF
TGTGCCAGCAGTTACTCGCAGGGTAGCTATGGCTACACCTTC
>TRBD2|TRBJ2-5|TRBV5-6|NA
CASSAGGGGGETQYF
TGTGCCAGCAGCGCCGGAGGCGGGGGAGGAGAGACCCAGTACTTC
>NA|TRBJ2-1|TRBV5-4|NA
CASSLGRGDYNEQFF
TGTGCCAGCAGCTTAGGGCGGGGTGACTACAATGAGCAGTTCTTC
>NA|TRBJ1-1|TRBV28|NA
CASSPGTGYNTEAFF
TGTGCCAGCAGTCCCGGCACAGGGTACAACACTGAAGCTTTCTTT
>TRBD1|TRBJ1-2|TRBV10-3|NA
CAITPTGNYGYTF
TGTGCCATCACTCCGACAGGGAACTATGGCTACACCTTC